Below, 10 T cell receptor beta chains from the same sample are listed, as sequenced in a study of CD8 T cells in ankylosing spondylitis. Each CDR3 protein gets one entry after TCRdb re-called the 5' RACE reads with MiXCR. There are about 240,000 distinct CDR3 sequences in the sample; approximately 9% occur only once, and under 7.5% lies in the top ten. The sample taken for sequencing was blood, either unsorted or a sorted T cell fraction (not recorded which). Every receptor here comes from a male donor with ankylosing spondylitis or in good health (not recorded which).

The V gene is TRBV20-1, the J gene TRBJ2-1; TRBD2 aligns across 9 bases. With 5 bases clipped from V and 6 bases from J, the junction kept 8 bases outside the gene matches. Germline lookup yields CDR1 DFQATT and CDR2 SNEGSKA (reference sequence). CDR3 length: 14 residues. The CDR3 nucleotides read TGCAGTGCTCCTAACCTAGCGGGGAGCAATGAGCAGTTCTTC. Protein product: CSAPNLAGSNEQFF.

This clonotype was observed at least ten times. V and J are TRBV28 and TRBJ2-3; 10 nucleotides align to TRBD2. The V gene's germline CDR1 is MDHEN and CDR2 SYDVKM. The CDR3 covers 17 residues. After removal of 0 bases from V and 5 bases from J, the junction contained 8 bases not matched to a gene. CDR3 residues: CASSLWLSGGELDTQYF. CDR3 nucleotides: TGTGCCAGCAGTTTATGGTTAAGCGGGGGGGAGTTAGATACGCAGTATTTT.

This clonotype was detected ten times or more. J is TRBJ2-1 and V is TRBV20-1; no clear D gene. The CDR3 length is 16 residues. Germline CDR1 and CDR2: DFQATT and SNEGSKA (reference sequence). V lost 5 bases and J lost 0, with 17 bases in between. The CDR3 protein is CSAHFLGPSSYNEQFF. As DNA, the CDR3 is TGCAGTGCTCATTTTTTGGGTCCAAGCTCCTACAATGAGCAGTTCTTC.

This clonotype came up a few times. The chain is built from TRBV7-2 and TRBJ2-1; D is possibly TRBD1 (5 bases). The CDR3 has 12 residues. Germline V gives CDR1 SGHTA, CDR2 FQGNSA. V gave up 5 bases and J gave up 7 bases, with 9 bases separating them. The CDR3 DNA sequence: TGTGCCAGCAGCAGACAGATGAATGAGCAGTTCTTC. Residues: CASSRQMNEQFF.

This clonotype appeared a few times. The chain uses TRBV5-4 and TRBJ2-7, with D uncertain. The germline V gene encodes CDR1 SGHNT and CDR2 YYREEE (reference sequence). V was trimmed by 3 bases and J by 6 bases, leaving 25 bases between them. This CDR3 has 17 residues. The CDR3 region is CASSSGGPRNPASEQYF. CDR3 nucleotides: TGTGCCAGCAGCTCAGGCGGACCCCGGAACCCTGCGTCCGAGCAGTACTTC. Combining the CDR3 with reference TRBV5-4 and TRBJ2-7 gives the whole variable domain ETGVTQSPTHLIKTRGQQVTLRCSSQSGHNTVSWYQQALGQGPQFIFQYYREEENGRGNFPPRFSGLQFPNYSSELNVNALELDDSALYLCASSSGGPRNPASEQYFGPGTRLTVT.

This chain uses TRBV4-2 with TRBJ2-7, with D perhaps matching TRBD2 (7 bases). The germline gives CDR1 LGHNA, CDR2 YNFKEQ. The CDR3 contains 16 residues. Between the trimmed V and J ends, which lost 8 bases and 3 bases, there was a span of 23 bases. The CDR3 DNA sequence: TGTGCCAGCGCACTCCTGAGCGGGGACAAACTCTACGAGCAGTACTTC. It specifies CASALLSGDKLYEQYF.

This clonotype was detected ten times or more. The CDR3: CASEPTGTRRNEQFF. The DNA of the CDR3 is TGTGCCAGCGAACCCACCGGGACCCGTCGTAATGAGCAGTTCTTC. J is TRBJ2-1 and V is TRBV13, with D perhaps TRBD1 or TRBD2 (5 bases each). Germline CDR1 PRHDT, CDR2 FYEKMQ (reference sequence). The CDR3 is made up of 15 amino acids. V was pared by 8 bases and J by 7 bases, with 21 bases between. The full variable domain, its missing parts supplied by reference TRBV13 and TRBJ2-1, is AAGVIQSPRHLIKEKRETATLKCYPIPRHDTVYWYQQGPGQDPQFLISFYEKMQSDKGSIPDRFSAQQFSDYHSELNMSSLELGDSALYFCASEPTGTRRNEQFFGPGTRLTVL.

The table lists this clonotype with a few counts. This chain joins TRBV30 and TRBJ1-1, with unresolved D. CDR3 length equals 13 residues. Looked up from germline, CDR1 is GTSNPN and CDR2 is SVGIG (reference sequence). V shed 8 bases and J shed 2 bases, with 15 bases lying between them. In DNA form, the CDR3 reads TGTGCCCAGATGAAGTGGGGAAACACTGAAGCTTTCTTT. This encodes CAQMKWGNTEAFF.

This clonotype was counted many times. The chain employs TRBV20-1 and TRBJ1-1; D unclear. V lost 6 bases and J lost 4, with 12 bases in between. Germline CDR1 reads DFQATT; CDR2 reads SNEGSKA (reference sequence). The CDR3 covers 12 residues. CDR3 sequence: CSAHRSVTEAFF. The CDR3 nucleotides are TGCAGTGCCCACCGATCGGTCACTGAAGCTTTCTTT.

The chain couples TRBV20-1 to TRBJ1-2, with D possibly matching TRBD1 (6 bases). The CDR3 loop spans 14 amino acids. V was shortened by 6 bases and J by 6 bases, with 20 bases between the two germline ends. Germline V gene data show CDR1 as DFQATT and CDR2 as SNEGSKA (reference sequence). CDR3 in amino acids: CSARGTQGLHGYTF. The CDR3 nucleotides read TGCAGTGCCCGCGGAACCCAGGGGCTGCATGGCTACACCTTC.